Listed below are T cell receptor beta chains from one sample, sequenced in a study of tumor-infiltrating lymphocytes in primary liver carcinoma. MiXCR was run by TCRdb on the multiplex PCR reads, yielding one entry per CDR3 protein. The repertoire holds roughly 78,000 distinct CDR3 sequences, with 65% to 75% as singletons. Sequencing was done on a sample of liver tumor tissue from sampling region 4. The receptors originated from an older woman with primary liver carcinoma and hepatitis B virus infection. Each CDR3 is given without its conserved first and last residue.

j_call v_call cdr3_aa
TRBJ2-2 TRBV6-1 ASRRVRNTWELF
TRBJ2-7 TRBV12-3/TRBV12-4 ASSLASWLSSVDYVQC
TRBJ1-2 TRBV6-5 ASSPNRTGEGPNGYT
TRBJ2-3 TRBV30 VWSIRTLRSDTQY
TRBJ2-3 TRBV6-5 ANSSSGSRPDMQY
TRBJ1-2 TRBV6-6 VSSLDRNYGCT
TRBJ2-1 TRBV30 AWSKSGPYNEQF
TRBJ2-5 TRBV4-2 ACSQDEILKTQY
TRBJ1-5 TRBV11-2 ASSLDRNQPQH
TRBJ2-5 TRBV28 ASSFARPVWETQY